This TCR beta chain was identified during a study of blood T cell repertoires in COVID-19 (dated by TCRdb to about 2020). Notes on the research overall: Samples from collaborators originated in the United States, Italy and Spain and spanned both the acute and convalescent phases of COVID-19. The repertoires were made available in a free public database intended to serve as a resource for research on the immune response to SARS-CoV-2. The samples were drawn from the first 160 participants of the ongoing ImmuneRACE study and from over 950 subjects provided by 6 global collaborators. Where available, HLA class I and class II types were obtained from metadata supplied by the sample provider rather than from assay-based typing. The dataset comprised deeply sampled blood TCRbeta repertoires from subjects exposed to, actively infected with, or recovered from COVID-19. The material from the prospective study consisted of cDNA or gDNA derived from T cells, B-cell-depleted T cells, or PBMCs. Sample metadata almost always included a de-identified subject ID, COVID-19 status, age in years and sex.

Participants in the prospective study were enrolled through a virtual design, were aged roughly 18 to 90 years, and lived in approximately 24 United States geographic areas. Cohort assignment in the prospective study relied on participant-reported clinical history from a screening survey and a study questionnaire. For ImmuneRACE Cohort 3, a participant was defined as recovered based on two consecutive negative NP/OP PCR tests, clearance by a healthcare professional, or resolution of symptoms. Each participant in the prospective study had whole blood, serum and a nasopharyngeal or oropharyngeal swab collected by mobile phlebotomists. Additional blood draws and questionnaires over an approximately two-month period could optionally be provided by prospective study participants. Before DNA extraction, prospective study blood samples were shipped either frozen or at room temperature. Concerning this clone: No cognate antigen has been identified for it. Qualities for individual bases were not recorded, and no much larger clone is one base off.

Including the terminal cysteine and phenylalanine, the CDR3 comprises 15 residues. The retained sequence is limited to the CDR3, 45 bases, with the frame set at the first base. V is pruned by 4 bases and J by 10 bases, leaving 8 bases of the junction without a gene match. The germline V gene encodes CDR1 LNHDA and CDR2 SQIVND (reference sequence). TCRbeta CDR3 regions were amplified from genomic DNA by means of the immunoSEQ Assay, a bias-controlled multiplex PCR. Per the authors' processing: Within the assay, amplification of reference gene primers was used to estimate how many nucleated cells each sample contained. To quantify the absolute abundance of each unique TCRbeta CDR3 rearrangement, sequence reads were collapsed and filtered. For each sample, productive Simpson clonality was calculated by taking the square root of Simpson's diversity index across productive rearrangements. TCRdb stores this immuneACCESS table with in-frame sequences only. Part of the clones is absent; in the studies checked, under half of the shortfall reflects unresolved V genes, and no reason is known for the rest. That table supplies the V and J calls and clone size; D and trimming were determined from the DNA. The sample table contains around 280,000 clones; only one count was recorded for 75% to 90% of them. Of the sample, less than 2% is held by the ten largest clones.

The research as a whole found: The amount of clinical and demographic metadata varied by source and participant and was provided uncurated.

The sequencing input was PBMCs or T cells enriched from blood (not recorded which). Here the chain combines TRBV19 and TRBJ1-6; TRBD1 lines up with 9 middle nucleotides. This clonotype was obtained from a woman in her thirties or forties who had recovered from COVID-19. The CDR3 protein is CASSTDRGLSSPLHF. The DNA sequence is as follows: TGTGCCAGTAGTACGGACAGGGGTCTCAGCTCACCCCTCCACTTT.